The 19 T cell receptor beta chains listed next were all sequenced from one sample in a study of OX40 agonist ivuxolimab in advanced cancers. Clones were read by immunoSEQ multiplex PCR, and TCRdb kept only the in-frame ones, dropping some. The sample holds some 20,000 clones; 84% are singletons and the top ten take over 25%. This specimen was CD4+ or CD8+ T cells sorted from blood, taken in a trial of the OX40 agonist ivuxolimab. The receptor set was obtained from an adult with an advanced solid tumor such as melanoma, head and neck, liver or kidney cancer.

The chain is built from TRBV29-1 and TRBJ1-2; D is unresolved. The CDR3 has 14 amino acids. Trimming left V 5 bases short and J 0 bases short, with 13 bases between. Germline V gene sequence: CDR1 SQVTM, CDR2 ANQGSEA. The CDR3 DNA sequence: TGCAGCGTTACGACACGAGGCGCTAACTATGGCTACACCTTC. This encodes CSVTTRGANYGYTF.

The V gene is TRBV5-4, the J gene TRBJ1-1; unclear D gene. The CDR3 extends over 14 amino acids. With 1 base removed from V and 1 base from J, the gap between germline ends came to 8 bases. CDR1 and CDR2 (germline): SGHNT, YYREEE (reference sequence). CDR3 DNA: TGTGCCAGCAGCTTGATAGGAGAGAACACTGAAGCTTTCTTT. Protein: CASSLIGENTEAFF. The variable domain in full, with the rest retrieved from reference TRBV5-4 and TRBJ1-1, is ETGVTQSPTHLIKTRGQQVTLRCSSQSGHNTVSWYQQALGQGPQFIFQYYREEENGRGNFPPRFSGLQFPNYSSELNVNALELDDSALYLCASSLIGENTEAFFGQGTRLTVV.

This chain links TRBV6-1 with TRBJ2-4; D unresolved. The V end was cut by 1 base, the J end by 1 base, with 14 bases between. Germline CDR1 reads MNHNS; CDR2 reads SASEGT. The CDR3 runs to 17 residues. The CDR3 sequence: CASSEDLLGGAKNIQYF. CDR3 DNA sequence: TGTGCCAGCAGTGAAGACCTTCTTGGCGGCGCCAAAAACATTCAGTACTTC.

V gene TRBV29-1 combines with J gene TRBJ2-2; 7 nucleotides agree with TRBD1. Germline V gives CDR1 SQVTM, CDR2 ANQGSEA. The J segment lost 5 bases and the V segment lost 6 bases, leaving 9 bases of the junction unmatched. The CDR3 consists of 14 residues. The CDR3 coding sequence is TGCAGCGTCCAATTAGAGGGGGCGACCGGGGAGCTGTTTTTT. It is translated as CSVQLEGATGELFF.

The J gene is TRBJ2-5, the V gene TRBV28, with D unclear. V lost 2 bases and J 2 bases, leaving 6 bases between the germline ends. There are 13 residues in the CDR3. Germline CDR1 MDHEN, CDR2 SYDVKM. The CDR3 coding sequence is TGTGCCAGCAGTTTAACAGCACAAGAGACCCAGTACTTC. Amino acid sequence: CASSLTAQETQYF.

V is TRBV7-3 and J is TRBJ1-5, with D unresolved. Trimming took 4 bases from V and 0 from J, leaving 19 bases between them. The CDR3 is 18 amino acids. CDR1 is SGHTA and CDR2 is FQGTGA in the germline V gene. CDR3 amino acids: CASSSGRGIGFSNQPQHF. The CDR3 bases are TGTGCCAGCAGCTCAGGACGGGGAATAGGCTTTAGCAATCAGCCCCAGCATTTT.

The chain recombines TRBV7-2 with TRBJ2-2; 9 nucleotides line up with TRBD1. V shed 5 bases and J 7 bases; nucleotides not matched to a gene: 5. The CDR3 covers 14 residues. Germline V gene lookup returns CDR1 SGHTA and CDR2 FQGNSA. CDR3 nucleotides: TGTGCCAGCAGCACCGGGACAGGGTACGGGGAGCTGTTTTTT. It translates to CASSTGTGYGELFF.

The V and J genes are TRBV29-1 and TRBJ2-7; possibly TRBD2 for D (5 bases). Germline loops: CDR1 SQVTM, CDR2 ANQGSEA. V lost 3 bases, J lost 1 base, and 7 bases lay in between. The CDR3 totals 12 residues. The CDR3 DNA sequence: TGCAGCGTTGATACGGGGTCCTACGAGCAGTACTTC. Protein sequence: CSVDTGSYEQYF.

The chain has TRBV7-8 and TRBJ1-4; D not certain. The CDR3 consists of 13 residues. The germline V gene encodes CDR1 SGHVS and CDR2 FQNEAQ. The V and J ends lost 6 bases and 8 bases respectively, with 13 bases between them. The CDR3 spells CASRIGTDEKLFF. CDR3 DNA: TGTGCCAGCAGAATAGGAACTGACGAAAAACTGTTTTTT.

The rearrangement links TRBV6-1 to TRBJ2-3, with 9 bases that match TRBD2. With V trimmed by 0 bases and J by 9 bases, 10 bases remained unmatched. Looked up from germline, CDR1 is MNHNS and CDR2 is SASEGT. This CDR3 region has 16 residues. The CDR3 DNA is TGTGCCAGCAGTGAAGCGACTAGCGGAATACAGCTCACGCAGTATTTT. Its protein is CASSEATSGIQLTQYF.

Here the CDR3 DNA reads TGCGCCAGCAGTACGCCATCAGACACAGATACGCAGTATTTT. Protein sequence: CASSTPSDTDTQYF. This chain connects TRBV5-1 to TRBJ2-3; unclear D gene. CDR1 is SGHRS, CDR2 YFSETQ, per germline. V was clipped by 5 bases and J by 2 bases, with 12 bases between them. This CDR3 is 14 amino acids long.

The chain has TRBV9 and TRBJ2-2; D is unclear. There are 11 residues in the CDR3. Germline loops: CDR1 SGDLS, CDR2 YYNGEE. V dropped 3 bases and J dropped 5 bases, with 2 bases sitting between them. CDR3 in DNA: TGTGCCAGCAGCGCAACCGGGGAGCTGTTTTTT. Residues: CASSATGELFF.

The rearrangement links TRBV11-2 to TRBJ1-1; D not resolved. The V gene's germline CDR1 is SGHAT and CDR2 FQNNGV. The CDR3 has 13 amino acids. The germline V and J ends were trimmed by 5 bases and 6 bases, with 13 bases remaining between them. CDR3 DNA: TGTGCCAGCAGCACCCAACGGTATGCTGAAGCTTTCTTT. Amino acid sequence: CASSTQRYAEAFF.

The chain combines TRBV29-1 with TRBJ1-1; 7 bases are shared with TRBD1. Germline V gene sequence: CDR1 SQVTM, CDR2 ANQGSEA. Unmatched junction bases numbered 2, after V lost 6 bases and J lost 4 bases. CDR3 length: 11 residues. The CDR3 loop is CSVPGGTEAFF. DNA for the CDR3: TGCAGCGTCCCAGGGGGCACTGAAGCTTTCTTT.

The sample holds one count of this clone. This chain connects TRBV19 to TRBJ2-7; 8 nucleotides match TRBD2. Germline loops: CDR1 LNHDA, CDR2 SQIVND (reference sequence). Unmatched junction bases numbered 7, after V lost 7 bases and J lost 2 bases. The CDR3 is 14 residues long. CDR3 loop: CASTPGLVPYEQYF. CDR3 coding DNA: TGTGCCAGTACCCCGGGACTAGTCCCCTACGAGCAGTACTTC.

The chain uses TRBV19 and TRBJ1-5; the D gene is possibly TRBD1 (6 bases). The CDR3 has 13 amino acids. CDR1 LNHDA and CDR2 SQIVND come from the germline V gene (reference sequence). V lost 10 bases, J lost 8 bases, and 18 bases lay in between. The CDR3, as DNA: TGTGCCACTGCGGACAGATTGGGCGAGCCCCAGCATTTT. It yields the protein CATADRLGEPQHF.

V is TRBV18 and J is TRBJ1-5; D might be TRBD1 (6 bases). Germline V lookup: CDR1 KGHSH, CDR2 LQKENI. V lost 3 bases and J lost 7, with 13 bases in between. There are 14 residues in the CDR3. CDR3 residues: CASSPGASGQPQHF. DNA for the CDR3: TGTGCCAGCTCACCGGGGGCATCTGGCCAGCCCCAGCATTTT.

J is TRBJ1-2 and V is TRBV5-4, with D perhaps TRBD1 (6 bases). Germline V gives CDR1 SGHNT, CDR2 YYREEE (reference sequence). The CDR3 consists of 14 residues. Trimming cost V 0 bases and J 4 bases, with 10 bases left between them. CDR3 DNA sequence: TGTGCCAGCAGCTTGGGACAGGCGGTCTATGGCTACACCTTC. Its protein product is CASSLGQAVYGYTF.

The rearrangement links TRBV19 to TRBJ1-6; no clear D. The CDR3 is made up of 12 amino acids. Germline V lookup: CDR1 LNHDA, CDR2 SQIVND (reference sequence). V lost 5 bases to trimming and J lost 10 bases, with 9 bases between them. The DNA of the CDR3 is TGTGCCAGTAGTGCCTCGGGGTCACCCCTCCACTTT. Translated: CASSASGSPLHF.